This T cell receptor (beta chain) came from a study of T cell repertoires in cytomegalovirus infection. Study overall: CMV infection together with matching HLA type was indicated by public TCR beta signatures.

MiXCR, applied by TCRdb to the reads, yields one record per CDR3 protein. The sample lists about 360,000 distinct CDR3 sequences, around 18% seen once, with less than 9.5% in the top ten. As for this clonotype: Its matching antigen is unknown.

Study-wide results and limits: The study found HLA-C-restricted CMV-specific TCR beta clonotypes dominating the ex vivo response. Cumulative public TCR beta family frequency identified CMV carriers with the relevant HLA.

The CDR3 runs to 15 residues. V lost 0 bases and J 6 bases, leaving 13 bases between the germline ends. The V gene's germline CDR1 is MNHEY and CDR2 SVGEGT. The TCR comes from a human donor in good health (CMV status not recorded). Some clones in this sample may be carry-over from other donors' samples. Specimen: PBMCs. V usage is TRBV6-2 or TRBV6-3 and J usage is TRBJ2-3; no reliable D call. CDR3 nucleotides: TGTGCCAGCAGTTACTCGAGGCGGAGCGCGGATACGCAGTATTTT. Its protein product is CASSYSRRSADTQYF.